The present TCR beta chain was sequenced within a study of neurological immune-mediated disorders. V was clipped by 5 bases and J by 4 bases; unmatched bases: 7. The CDR3 is 16 residues long. The germline gives CDR1 PRHDT, CDR2 FYEKMQ (reference sequence). A 10-nucleotide random UMI tagged transcripts in template-switch 5'RACE cDNA synthesis. Whenever a sequencing run was performed, it yielded over 170 million TCR-beta sequences from 15-18 subjects. TCRdb re-called the 5' RACE reads through MiXCR, storing one row per CDR3 protein. Here the sample spans fewer than 30,000 distinct CDR3 sequences, less than 15% being singletons.

The V call is TRBV13, the J call TRBJ2-1, with TRBD2 identical over 11 bases. Sequenced material: PBMCs. This TCR derives from a woman between 55 and 75 years old with HTLV-1-associated myelopathy (HAM/TSP). CDR3 in amino acids: CASSLSSGRTYNEQFF. CDR3 bases: TGTGCCAGCAGCCTATCTAGCGGGAGGACTTACAATGAGCAGTTCTTC.